This T cell receptor (beta chain) originates from a study of blood T cell repertoires in COVID-19. For the study at large: Specimens from acute and convalescent COVID-19 originated in the United States, Italy and Spain. T cells, B-cell-depleted T cells, or PBMCs provided the cDNA or gDNA that served as material.

How the authors handled the data: Amplification with reference gene primers provided the estimates of nucleated cell counts. Profiled with immunoSEQ multiplex PCR; TCRdb holds only in-frame clones, not every one. V, J and clone size are those of that table, while D and trimming were read from the DNA. The profile shows roughly 380,000 clones, roughly nine tenths of them singletons. V was pared by 4 bases and J by 7 bases, with 19 bases of the junction left unmatched. The CDR3 length is 17 residues. CDR1 is SGDLS, CDR2 YYNGEE, per germline. The sequence was collected from a woman younger than 45 who had recovered from COVID-19. Specimen: PBMCs or T cells enriched from blood (not recorded which). J is TRBJ1-1 and V is TRBV9; 7 bases align to TRBD1. The CDR3 DNA reads as TGTGCCAGCAGCCCCCGATCAAAGACAGGGCCCTTTATTGAAGCTTTCTTT. Translation gives CASSPRSKTGPFIEAFF.